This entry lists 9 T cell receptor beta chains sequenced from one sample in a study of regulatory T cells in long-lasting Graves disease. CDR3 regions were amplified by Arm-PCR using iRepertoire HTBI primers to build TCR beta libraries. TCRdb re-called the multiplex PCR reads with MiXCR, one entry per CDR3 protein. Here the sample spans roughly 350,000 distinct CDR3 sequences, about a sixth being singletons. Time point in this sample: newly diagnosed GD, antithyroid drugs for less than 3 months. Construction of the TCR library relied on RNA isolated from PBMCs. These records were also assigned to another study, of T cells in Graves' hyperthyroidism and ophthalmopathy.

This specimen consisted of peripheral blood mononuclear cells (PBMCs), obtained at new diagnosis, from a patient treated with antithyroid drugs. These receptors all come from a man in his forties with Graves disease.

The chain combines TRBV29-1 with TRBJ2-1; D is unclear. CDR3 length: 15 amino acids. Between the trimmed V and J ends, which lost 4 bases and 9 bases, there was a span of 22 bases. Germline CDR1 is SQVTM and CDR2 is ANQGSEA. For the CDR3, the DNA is TGCAGCGTTGCCAGAGCCCCGGCTGGGCTAAGTGAGCAGTTCTTC. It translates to CSVARAPAGLSEQFF.

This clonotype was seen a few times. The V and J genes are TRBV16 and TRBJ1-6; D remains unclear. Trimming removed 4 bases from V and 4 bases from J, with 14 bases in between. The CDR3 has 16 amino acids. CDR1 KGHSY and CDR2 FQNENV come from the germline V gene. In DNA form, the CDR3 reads TGTGCCAGCAGCCCAGGAGCGGGGAGTTATAATTCACCCCTCCACTTT. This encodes CASSPGAGSYNSPLHF.

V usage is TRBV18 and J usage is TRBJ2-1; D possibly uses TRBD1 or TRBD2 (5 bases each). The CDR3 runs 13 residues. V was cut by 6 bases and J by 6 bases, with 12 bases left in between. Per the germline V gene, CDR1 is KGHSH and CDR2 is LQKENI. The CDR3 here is CASSRRDPNEQFF. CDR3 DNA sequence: TGTGCCAGCTCGCGCCGGGACCCCAATGAGCAGTTCTTC.

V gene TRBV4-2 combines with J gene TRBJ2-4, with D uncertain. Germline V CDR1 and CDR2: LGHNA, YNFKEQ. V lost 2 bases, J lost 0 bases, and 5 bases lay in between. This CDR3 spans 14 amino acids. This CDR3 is CASSQLLAKNIQYF. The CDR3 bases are TGTGCCAGCAGCCAACTTCTAGCCAAAAACATTCAGTACTTC.

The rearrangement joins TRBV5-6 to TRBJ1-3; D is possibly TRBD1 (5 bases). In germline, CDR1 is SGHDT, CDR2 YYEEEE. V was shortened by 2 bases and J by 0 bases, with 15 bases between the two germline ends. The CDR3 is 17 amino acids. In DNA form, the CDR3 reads TGTGCCAGCAGCTTTACAGGAGGACCGAGCTCTGGAAACACCATATATTTT. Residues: CASSFTGGPSSGNTIYF. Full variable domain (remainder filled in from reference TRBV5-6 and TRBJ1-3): DAGVTQSPTHLIKTRGQQVTLRCSPKSGHDTVSWYQQALGQGPQFIFQYYEEEERQRGNFPDRFSGHQFPNYSSELNVNALLLGDSALYLCASSFTGGPSSGNTIYFGEGSWLTVV.

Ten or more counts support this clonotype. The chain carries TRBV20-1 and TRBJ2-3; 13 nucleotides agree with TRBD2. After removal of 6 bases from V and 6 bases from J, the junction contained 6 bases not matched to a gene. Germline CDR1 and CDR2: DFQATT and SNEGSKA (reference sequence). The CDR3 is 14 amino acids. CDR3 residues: CSAPTSGGADTQYF. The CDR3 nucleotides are TGCAGTGCCCCTACTAGCGGGGGGGCGGATACGCAGTATTTT.

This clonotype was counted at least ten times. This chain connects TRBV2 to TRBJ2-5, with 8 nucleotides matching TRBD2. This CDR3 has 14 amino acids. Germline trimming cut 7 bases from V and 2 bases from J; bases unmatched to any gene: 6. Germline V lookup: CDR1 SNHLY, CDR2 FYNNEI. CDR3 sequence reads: CASNLLAAQETQYF. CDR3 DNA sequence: TGTGCCAGCAACCTACTAGCGGCTCAAGAGACCCAGTACTTC.

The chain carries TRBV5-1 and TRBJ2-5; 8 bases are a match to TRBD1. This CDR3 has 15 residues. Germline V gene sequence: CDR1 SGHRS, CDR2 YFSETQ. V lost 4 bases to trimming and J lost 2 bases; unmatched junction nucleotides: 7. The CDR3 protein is CASSTGQANQETQYF. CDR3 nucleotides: TGCGCCAGCAGCACGGGACAGGCGAATCAAGAGACCCAGTACTTC.

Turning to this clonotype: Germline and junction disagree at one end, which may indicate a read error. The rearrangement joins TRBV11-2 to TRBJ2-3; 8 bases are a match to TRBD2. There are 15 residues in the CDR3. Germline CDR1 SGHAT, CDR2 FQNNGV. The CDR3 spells CARSLLGGGTDTQYF. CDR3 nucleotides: TGTGCCAGGAGCTTACTCGGGGGGGGCACAGATACGCAGTATTTT.